This T cell receptor beta chain derives from a study of blood T cell repertoires in COVID-19. Study at large: Sites across the United States, Italy and Spain contributed samples from acute and convalescent COVID-19.

Germline V gene lookup returns CDR1 SGHNT and CDR2 YYREEE (reference sequence). The CDR3 contains 15 residues. V shed 2 bases and J shed 5 bases, with 16 bases lying between them. Profiling relied on immunoSEQ multiplex PCR, and the TCRdb table lists in-frame clones only, not all of them. This sample has some 130,000 clones, with about 91% found just once. The sequencing input was peripheral blood. This chain joins TRBV5-4 and TRBJ1-2, with D tentatively TRBD1 (5 bases). The receptor was derived from a man aged 45-65 years with acute or convalescent COVID-19. The CDR3 here is CASSFFGREVYGYTF. The CDR3, as DNA: TGTGCCAGCAGCTTTTTTGGCAGGGAGGTTTATGGCTACACCTTC. Filled out from reference TRBV5-4 and TRBJ1-2, the complete variable domain reads ETGVTQSPTHLIKTRGQQVTLRCSSQSGHNTVSWYQQALGQGPQFIFQYYREEENGRGNFPPRFSGLQFPNYSSELNVNALELDDSALYLCASSFFGREVYGYTFGSGTRLTVV.